A single sample is the source of the 27 T cell receptor beta chains below, sequenced in a study of T cell changes during pregnancy in multiple sclerosis (dated by TCRdb to about 2019). Libraries were built with the immunoSEQ multiplex PCR assay. TCRdb mirrors the immuneACCESS table, restricted to in-frame sequences. Some clones are absent from its copies; in checked studies, under half trace to an unresolved V gene, and the reason for the others is unknown. The sample table records approximately 58,000 clones; around 93% of these occur just once. Of the sample, 2.5% to 3% falls within the top ten clones. Here the sequenced sample was peripheral blood, taken in the second trimester of pregnancy. Receptors originate from a female donor in good health, enrolled as a control in a pregnancy study.

The rearrangement uses TRBV9 and TRBJ2-1; 9 bases map to TRBD1. From germline, CDR1 is SGDLS and CDR2 YYNGEE. The CDR3 length is 15 residues. Trimming took 0 bases from V and 7 from J; bases not matched to a gene: 5. The CDR3 coding sequence is TGTGCCAGCAGCGTAGCGGGACAGGGAGAGAATGAGCAGTTCTTC. It codes for CASSVAGQGENEQFF.

This sequence joins TRBV7-3 and TRBJ2-3, with 8 bases identical to TRBD1. This CDR3 has 15 amino acids. V lost 4 bases to trimming and J lost 2 bases; unmatched junction nucleotides: 5. The germline V gene has CDR1 SGHTA and CDR2 FQGTGA. The CDR3 region has the DNA TGTGCCAGCAGCTCCTCGGACAGGGCCACAGATACGCAGTATTTT. It translates to CASSSSDRATDTQYF.

This chain joins TRBV30 and TRBJ1-6; TRBD1 aligns across 9 bases. Germline assignment: CDR1 GTSNPN and CDR2 SVGIG (reference sequence). The CDR3 is made up of 15 amino acids. With V trimmed by 0 bases and J by 9 bases, 6 bases remained unmatched. The CDR3 DNA reads TGTGCCTGGAGTGTGGGACAGGGCGGTCGTTCACCCCTCCACTTT. Translation: CAWSVGQGGRSPLHF.

The chain joins TRBV19 to TRBJ1-5, with D unclear. The CDR3 loop spans 14 amino acids. The germline CDR1 and CDR2 sequences are LNHDA and SQIVND (reference sequence). V was cut by 7 bases and J by 3 bases, with 13 bases left in between. The CDR3 bases are TGTGCCAGTACCCAAACCGGGTCCAATCAGCCCCAGCATTTT. It is translated as CASTQTGSNQPQHF. Variable domain in full (rest from reference TRBV19 and TRBJ1-5): DGGITQSPKYLFRKEGQNVTLSCEQNLNHDAMYWYRQDPGQGLRLIYYSQIVNDFQKGDIAEGYSVSREKKESFPLTVTSAQKNPTAFYLCASTQTGSNQPQHFGDGTRLSIL.

V usage is TRBV2 and J usage is TRBJ2-2; D is possibly TRBD2 (6 bases). Germline CDR1 is SNHLY and CDR2 is FYNNEI. This CDR3 spans 12 amino acids. With 6 bases removed from V and 7 bases from J, the gap between germline ends came to 9 bases. The CDR3 DNA follows: TGTGCCAGCAGACCCGGGGGCGGGGAGCTGTTTTTT. Amino acid sequence: CASRPGGGELFF.

This chain joins TRBV5-1 and TRBJ2-1; 7 positions agree with TRBD2. V trimming: 1 base; J trimming: 7 bases; junction bases outside the gene matches: 8. The CDR3 has 15 amino acids. Looked up from germline, CDR1 is SGHRS and CDR2 is YFSETQ. The CDR3 reads CASSLTAGVENEQFF. CDR3 nucleotide sequence: TGCGCCAGCAGCTTGACTGCGGGAGTAGAGAATGAGCAGTTCTTC.

The chain combines TRBV27 with TRBJ2-3; 9 bases align to TRBD2. Germline-derived CDR1 and CDR2 are MNHEY and SMNVEV (reference sequence). V was pared by 5 bases and J by 0 bases, with 6 bases of the junction left unmatched. This CDR3 region has 16 residues. Written as DNA, the CDR3 is TGTGCCAGCAGTCCCACCACTAGCGGGAGCACAGATACGCAGTATTTT. Amino acid sequence: CASSPTTSGSTDTQYF.

This chain uses TRBV18 with TRBJ1-1; tentatively, D is TRBD1 (6 bases). The germline V and J ends were trimmed by 3 bases and 6 bases, with 14 bases remaining between them. CDR3 length: 14 amino acids. Germline lookup yields CDR1 KGHSH and CDR2 LQKENI. In nucleotides, the CDR3 is TGTGCCAGCTCACCCTCCATAGGACAGTCTGAAGCTTTCTTT. This sequence encodes CASSPSIGQSEAFF.

The V gene is TRBV6-5, the J gene TRBJ2-1, with 12 nucleotides matching TRBD2. V lost 6 bases, J lost 7 bases, and 1 base stayed unmatched. The CDR3 spans 13 residues. From germline, CDR1 is MNHEY and CDR2 SVGAGI. CDR3 coding DNA: TGTGCCAGCAGAGGACTAGCGGGGAATGAGCAGTTCTTC. As protein: CASRGLAGNEQFF.

The rearrangement joins TRBV27 to TRBJ1-1; 7 nucleotides agree with TRBD1. Germline lookup yields CDR1 MNHEY and CDR2 SMNVEV (reference sequence). V lost 2 bases and J lost 6; bases outside the gene matches: 3. CDR3 length equals 13 residues. The CDR3 loop is CASSLRGPSEAFF. Here the CDR3 DNA reads TGTGCCAGCAGTTTAAGGGGGCCCTCTGAAGCTTTCTTT.

The V and J genes are TRBV4-1 and TRBJ2-7; TRBD1 matches at 8 bases. Trimming took 1 base from V and 4 from J; bases not matched to a gene: 6. This CDR3 contains 15 residues. CDR1 and CDR2 (germline): MGHRA, YSYEKL. This CDR3 is CASSQVVRQGYEQYF. The CDR3 bases are TGCGCCAGCAGCCAAGTCGTTCGACAGGGGTACGAGCAGTACTTC.

The chain has TRBV7-3 and TRBJ2-6; D not resolved. The length of the CDR3 is 18 residues. Per germline, CDR1 SGHTA and CDR2 FQGTGA. V lost 5 bases to trimming and J lost 0 bases, with 17 bases between them. The CDR3 DNA sequence: TGTGCCAGCAGCGCCGCTCCAGCGTCGAGCTCTGGGGCCAACGTCCTGACTTTC. Translated, it gives CASSAAPASSSGANVLTF.

The chain joins TRBV5-4 to TRBJ2-1, with TRBD1 matching 9 bases. V shed 4 bases, J shed 4 bases, and the junction held 6 bases outside the gene matches. CDR3 length equals 15 residues. CDR1 is SGHNT, CDR2 YYREEE, per germline (reference sequence). The CDR3 here is CASSQAGQGYNEQFF. CDR3 nucleotides: TGTGCCAGCAGCCAAGCGGGACAGGGATACAATGAGCAGTTCTTC.

The chain combines TRBV13 with TRBJ2-7; unclear D gene. Germline V gene sequence: CDR1 PRHDT, CDR2 FYEKMQ (reference sequence). The CDR3 spans 12 residues. Deletions cut 2 bases from V and 1 base from J, with 3 bases between. The CDR3: CASSLRSYEQYF. Written as DNA, the CDR3 is TGTGCCAGCAGCTTACGGTCCTACGAGCAGTACTTC.

The chain recombines TRBV30 with TRBJ1-5; TRBD1 agrees at 9 bases. Germline values: CDR1 GTSNPN, CDR2 SVGIG (reference sequence). V lost 3 bases to trimming and J lost 7 bases; unmatched junction nucleotides: 7. CDR3 length equals 14 residues. The CDR3 coding sequence is TGTGCCTGGAGCCGTACAGGGGGCCGGCAGCCCCAGCATTTT. This gives the protein CAWSRTGGRQPQHF.

The chain employs TRBV28 and TRBJ1-5; 9 nucleotides match TRBD1. Trimming cost V 5 bases and J 3 bases; bases outside gene matches: 17. Per the germline V gene, CDR1 is MDHEN and CDR2 is SYDVKM. This CDR3 is built from 19 residues. CDR3 bases: TGTGCCAGCAGTGTTTATTGGGACAGGGTCCCAAAAGCCAATCAGCCCCAGCATTTT. Protein sequence: CASSVYWDRVPKANQPQHF. Complete variable domain (other parts from reference TRBV28 and TRBJ1-5): DVKVTQSSRYLVKRTGEKVFLECVQDMDHENMFWYRQDPGLGLRLIYFSYDVKMKEKGDIPEGYSVSREKKERFSLILESASTNQTSMYLCASSVYWDRVPKANQPQHFGDGTRLSIL.

The V gene is TRBV4-3, the J gene TRBJ1-1; 10 bases align to TRBD1. There are 15 residues in the CDR3. With 3 bases clipped from V and 3 bases from J, the junction kept 4 bases outside the gene matches. CDR1 and CDR2 from the germline V gene are LGHNA and YSLEER. CDR3 nucleotide sequence: TGCGCCAGCAGCCATACCGGGACAGGGGACACTGAAGCTTTCTTT. It yields the protein CASSHTGTGDTEAFF.

The rearrangement uses TRBV6-6 and TRBJ1-2; TRBD1 matches at 12 bases. CDR3 length equals 15 residues. Losses at the gene ends were 6 bases for V and 3 bases for J; bases not matched to a gene: 5. In germline, CDR1 is MNHNY, CDR2 SVGAGI (reference sequence). The CDR3 DNA follows: TGTGCCAGCAGGCGGGGACAGGGGGCCGACTATGGCTACACCTTC. This codes for CASRRGQGADYGYTF.

This clone has a single count. This chain joins TRBV5-6 and TRBJ2-5; 8 bases are shared with TRBD1. The DNA end is more similar to TRBJ2-7, so the J call may be wrong. The CDR3 loop spans 15 amino acids. Germline CDR1 SGHDT, CDR2 YYEEEE. Here the CDR3 reads CASSSGTGVLYEQYF. CDR3 coding DNA: TGTGCCAGCAGCTCTGGGACAGGTGTTCTATACGAGCAGTACTTC.

V usage is TRBV29-1 and J usage is TRBJ2-1, with 11 nucleotides matching TRBD2. The CDR3 contains 15 residues. CDR1 and CDR2 (germline): SQVTM, ANQGSEA. J was trimmed by 4 bases and V by 4 bases; bases with no gene match: 6. The CDR3 loop reads CSVGKLAGAYNEQFF. CDR3 bases: TGCAGCGTTGGGAAACTAGCGGGAGCTTACAATGAGCAGTTCTTC.

The gene calls are TRBV28 and TRBJ2-1, with TRBD2 as a possible D gene (6 bases). The length of the CDR3 is 14 residues. V lost 7 bases to trimming and J lost 0 bases, with 10 bases between them. Germline CDR1 reads MDHEN; CDR2 reads SYDVKM. CDR3 nucleotides: TGTGCCAGCACCGACGGGAGCTCCTACAATGAGCAGTTCTTC. Translating it yields CASTDGSSYNEQFF.

This clone has just a few counts. For the CDR3, the DNA is TGTGCCAGCAGAGATCTAGCGGGAGATCACAATGAGCAGTTCTTC. This sequence encodes CASRDLAGDHNEQFF. This rearrangement joins TRBV4-2 to TRBJ2-1; 10 bases are shared with TRBD2. The J segment lost 5 bases and the V segment lost 6 bases, leaving 7 bases of the junction unmatched. Germline V gene sequence: CDR1 LGHNA, CDR2 YNFKEQ. This CDR3 spans 15 amino acids.

The chain combines TRBV7-2 with TRBJ2-3; 8 bases are a match to TRBD2. The junction had 11 bases not matched to a gene; V was cut back by 5 bases and J by 7 bases. The CDR3 is 15 amino acids. The germline CDR1 and CDR2 sequences are SGHTA and FQGNSA. CDR3 DNA sequence: TGTGCCAGCAGCCCTGGGGGACTAGTTCCAAATACGCAGTATTTT. The encoded protein is CASSPGGLVPNTQYF.

There are a few counts of this clone. V usage is TRBV7-2 and J usage is TRBJ1-3; D gene ambiguous. Germline loops: CDR1 SGHTA, CDR2 FQGNSA. The CDR3 extends over 14 amino acids. V was pared by 0 bases and J by 0 bases, with 3 bases between. The DNA for the CDR3 is TGTGCCAGCAGCTTAGCCCTCTCTGGAAACACCATATATTTT. Protein: CASSLALSGNTIYF. Full variable domain (rest looked up from reference TRBV7-2 and TRBJ1-3): GAGVSQSPSNKVTEKGKDVELRCDPISGHTALYWYRQSLGQGLEFLIYFQGNSAPDKSGLPSDRFSAERTGGSVSTLTIQRTQQEDSAVYLCASSLALSGNTIYFGEGSWLTVV.

The genes are TRBV28 and TRBJ2-1; D is possibly TRBD2 (6 bases). The CDR3 consists of 18 residues. Trimming stripped 1 base from V and 5 bases from J, with 21 bases between. Germline CDR1 is MDHEN and CDR2 is SYDVKM. This CDR3 is CASSLSGGIGSIDNEQFF. CDR3 DNA: TGTGCCAGCAGTTTATCTGGGGGGATAGGGAGTATCGACAATGAGCAGTTCTTC.

This clone turned up a few times. The chain uses TRBV19 and TRBJ1-1; 8 positions agree with TRBD1. Germline CDR1 LNHDA, CDR2 SQIVND (reference sequence). V shed 3 bases and J 1 base; nucleotides not matched to a gene: 7. This CDR3 region has 16 residues. The CDR3 bases are TGTGCCAGTAGTATGCTGGCAGGGGGCGCGAACACTGAAGCTTTCTTT. This encodes CASSMLAGGANTEAFF.

This chain joins TRBV30 and TRBJ2-7, with 8 bases lining up with TRBD1. Germline assignment: CDR1 GTSNPN and CDR2 SVGIG (reference sequence). With 4 bases clipped from V and 3 bases from J, the junction kept 2 bases outside the gene matches. The CDR3 totals 12 residues. In DNA, the CDR3 is TGTGCCTGGACAGGGGGCTTCTACGAGCAGTACTTC. Encoded protein: CAWTGGFYEQYF. The full variable domain, in which reference TRBV30 and TRBJ2-7 provide the parts outside the CDR3, is SQTIHQWPATLVQPVGSPLSLECTVEGTSNPNLYWYRQAAGRGLQLLFYSVGIGQISSEVPQNLSASRPQDRQFILSSKKLLLSDSGFYLCAWTGGFYEQYFGPGTRLTVT.